The source of this T cell receptor (beta chain) is a study of circulating and synovial CD4+ cells in juvenile arthritis. The study's findings and limits: Some such blood samples were as oligoclonal as synovium. CPL versus bulk CD4 samples: T cell genome counts differed by at least an order of magnitude. These blood cells shared more CDR3 sequences with synovium than bulk blood.

Concerning this clone itself: Its antigen is unidentified.

Some clones are missing from TCRdb's copy, which holds only in-frame ones; the method was immunoSEQ multiplex PCR. The table lists tens of thousands of clones, about 96% of them singletons. Donors were patients with active juvenile idiopathic arthritis. This CDR3 contains 15 residues. Per the germline V gene, CDR1 is LNHDA and CDR2 is SQIVND (reference sequence). Losses at the gene ends were 11 bases for V and 5 bases for J; bases not matched to a gene: 12. Sequencing was performed on CD4+ T cells from blood. The TCR was taken from a human donor with juvenile idiopathic arthritis. The chain uses TRBV19 and TRBJ1-5, with 10 nucleotides matching TRBD1. The CDR3 reads CASGQGFGRDQPQHF. CDR3 coding DNA: TGTGCCTCGGGACAGGGGTTCGGGCGCGATCAGCCCCAGCATTTT. The whole variable domain, remainder taken from reference TRBV19 and TRBJ1-5, is DGGITQSPKYLFRKEGQNVTLSCEQNLNHDAMYWYRQDPGQGLRLIYYSQIVNDFQKGDIAEGYSVSREKKESFPLTVTSAQKNPTAFYLCASGQGFGRDQPQHFGDGTRLSIL.